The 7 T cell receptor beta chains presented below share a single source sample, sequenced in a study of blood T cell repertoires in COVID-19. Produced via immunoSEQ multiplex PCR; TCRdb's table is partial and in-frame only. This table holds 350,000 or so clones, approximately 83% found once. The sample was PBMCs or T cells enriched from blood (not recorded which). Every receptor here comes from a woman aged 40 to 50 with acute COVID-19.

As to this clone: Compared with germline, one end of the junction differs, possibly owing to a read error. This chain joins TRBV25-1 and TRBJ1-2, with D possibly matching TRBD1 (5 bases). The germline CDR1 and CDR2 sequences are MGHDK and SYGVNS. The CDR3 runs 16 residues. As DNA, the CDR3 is TGTGCCAGCAGTGATCTGCAAGTCGGGGGGAACTACGGCTACACCTTC. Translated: CASSDLQVGGNYGYTF.

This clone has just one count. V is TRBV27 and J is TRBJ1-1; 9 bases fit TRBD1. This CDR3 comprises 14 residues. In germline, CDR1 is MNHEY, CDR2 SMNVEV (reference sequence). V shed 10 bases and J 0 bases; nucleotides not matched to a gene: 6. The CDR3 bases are TGTGCCACCTTAAGACAGGGGGTGAACACTGAAGCTTTCTTT. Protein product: CATLRQGVNTEAFF.

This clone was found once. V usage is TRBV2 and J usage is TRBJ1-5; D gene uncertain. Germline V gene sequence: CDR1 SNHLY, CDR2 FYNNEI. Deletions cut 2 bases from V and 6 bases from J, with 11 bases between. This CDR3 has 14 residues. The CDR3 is CASSETRSSQPQHF. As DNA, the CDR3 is TGTGCCAGCAGTGAAACCCGATCGAGTCAGCCCCAGCATTTT. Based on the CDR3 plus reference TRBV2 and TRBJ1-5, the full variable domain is EPEVTQTPSHQVTQMGQEVILRCVPISNHLYFYWYRQILGQKVEFLVSFYNNEISEKSEIFDDQFSVERPDGSNFTLKIRSTKLEDSAMYFCASSETRSSQPQHFGDGTRLSIL.

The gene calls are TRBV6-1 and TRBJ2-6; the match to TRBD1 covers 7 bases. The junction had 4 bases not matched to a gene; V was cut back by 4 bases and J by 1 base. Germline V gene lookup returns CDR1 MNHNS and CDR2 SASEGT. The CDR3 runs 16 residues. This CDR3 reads CASSGQGNSGANVLTF. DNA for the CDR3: TGTGCCAGCAGTGGACAGGGAAATTCTGGGGCCAACGTCCTGACTTTC.

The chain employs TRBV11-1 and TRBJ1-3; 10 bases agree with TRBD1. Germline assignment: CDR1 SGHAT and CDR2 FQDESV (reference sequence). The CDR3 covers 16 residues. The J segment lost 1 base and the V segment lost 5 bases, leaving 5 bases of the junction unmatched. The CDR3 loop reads CASSADRGNSGNTIYF. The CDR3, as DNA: TGTGCCAGCAGCGCGGACAGGGGGAATTCTGGAAACACCATATATTTT.

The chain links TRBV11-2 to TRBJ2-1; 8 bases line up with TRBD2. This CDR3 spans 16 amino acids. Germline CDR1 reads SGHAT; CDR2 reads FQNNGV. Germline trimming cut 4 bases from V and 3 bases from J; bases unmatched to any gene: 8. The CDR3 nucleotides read TGTGCCAGCAGCTCAGTACAAGCGGGAGACTACAATGAGCAGTTCTTC. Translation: CASSSVQAGDYNEQFF.

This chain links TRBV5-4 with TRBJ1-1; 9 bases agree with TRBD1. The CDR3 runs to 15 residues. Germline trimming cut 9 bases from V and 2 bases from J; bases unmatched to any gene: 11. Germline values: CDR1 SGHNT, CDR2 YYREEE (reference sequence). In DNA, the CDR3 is TGTGCCACCAACTTAGGACAGGGGCGAAACACTGAAGCTTTCTTT. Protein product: CATNLGQGRNTEAFF.